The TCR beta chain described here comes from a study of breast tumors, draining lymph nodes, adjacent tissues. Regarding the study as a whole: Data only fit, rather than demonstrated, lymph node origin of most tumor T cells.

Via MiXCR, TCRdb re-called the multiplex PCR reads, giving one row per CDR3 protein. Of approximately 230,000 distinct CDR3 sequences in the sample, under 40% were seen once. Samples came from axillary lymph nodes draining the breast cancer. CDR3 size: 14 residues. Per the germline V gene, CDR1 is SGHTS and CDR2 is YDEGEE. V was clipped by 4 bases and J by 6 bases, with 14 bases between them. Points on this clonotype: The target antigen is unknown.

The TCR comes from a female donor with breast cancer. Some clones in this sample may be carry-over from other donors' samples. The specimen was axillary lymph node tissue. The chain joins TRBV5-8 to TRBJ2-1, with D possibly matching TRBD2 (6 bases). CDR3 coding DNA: TGTGCCAGCAGCGGACCGGGAGTCGTCAATGAGCAGTTCTTC. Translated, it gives CASSGPGVVNEQFF.